Included here is one T cell receptor (beta chain) sequence, with context. The method was immunoSEQ multiplex PCR; TCRdb's version includes in-frame clones alone and lacks a portion of them. Seen here are about 98,000 clones, about 83% observed once, and the top ten hold 3.5% to 5%. These data belong to a study of cytomegalovirus exposure and HLA in healthy donors. Study-level information: The platform used for the roughly 130 validation repertoires matched that of the 500 to 850 first-cohort repertoires, a later analysis reported.

An approximately 130-subject validation cohort, separate from the approximately 610-subject first cohort, supplied the donors. Sequenced input: PBMCs. The source of this sequence is a woman aged 25 to 39 in good health and CMV-seronegative.

The CDR3 sequence: CASRTLQAAGANVLTF. The CDR3 nucleotides read TGTGCCAGCAGAACTTTACAGGCGGCTGGGGCCAACGTCCTGACTTTC. The chain carries TRBV2 and TRBJ2-6; weak D call: TRBD1 (5 bases). Trimming pared 6 bases from V and 2 bases from J, leaving 14 bases between. Germline V gene data show CDR1 as SNHLY and CDR2 as FYNNEI. The CDR3 length is 16 residues.